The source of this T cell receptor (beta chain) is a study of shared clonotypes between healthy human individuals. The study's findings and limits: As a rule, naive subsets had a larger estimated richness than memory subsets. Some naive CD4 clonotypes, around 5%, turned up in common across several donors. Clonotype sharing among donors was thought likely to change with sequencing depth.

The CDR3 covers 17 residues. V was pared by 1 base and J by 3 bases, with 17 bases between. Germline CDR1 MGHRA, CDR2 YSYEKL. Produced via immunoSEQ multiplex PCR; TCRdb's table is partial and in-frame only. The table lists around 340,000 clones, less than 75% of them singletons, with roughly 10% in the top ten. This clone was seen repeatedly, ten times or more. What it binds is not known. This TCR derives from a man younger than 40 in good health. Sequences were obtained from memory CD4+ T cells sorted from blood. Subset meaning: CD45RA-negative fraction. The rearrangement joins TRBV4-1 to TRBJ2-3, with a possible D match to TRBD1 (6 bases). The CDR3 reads CASSQGGGRRLTDTQYF. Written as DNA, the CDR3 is TGCGCCAGCAGCCAAGGAGGGGGAAGGAGGTTAACAGATACGCAGTATTTT.